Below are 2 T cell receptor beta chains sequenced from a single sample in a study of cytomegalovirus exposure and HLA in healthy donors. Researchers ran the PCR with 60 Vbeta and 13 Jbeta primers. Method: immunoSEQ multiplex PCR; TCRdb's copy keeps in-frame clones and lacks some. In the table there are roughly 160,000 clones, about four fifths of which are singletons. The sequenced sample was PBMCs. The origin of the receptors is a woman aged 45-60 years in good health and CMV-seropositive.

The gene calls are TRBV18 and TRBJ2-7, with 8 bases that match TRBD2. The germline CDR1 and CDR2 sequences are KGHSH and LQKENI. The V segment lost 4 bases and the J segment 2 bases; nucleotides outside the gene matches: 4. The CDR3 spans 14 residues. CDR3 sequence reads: CASSLGLGAYEQYF. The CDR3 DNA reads TGTGCCAGCTCACTGGGACTAGGTGCCTACGAGCAGTACTTC.

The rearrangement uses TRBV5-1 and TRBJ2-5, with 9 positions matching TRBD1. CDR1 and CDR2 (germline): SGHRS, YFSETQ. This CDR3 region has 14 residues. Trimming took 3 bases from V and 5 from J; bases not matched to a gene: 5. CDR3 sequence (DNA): TGCGCCAGCAGCTCACAGGGGGCTGGGGAGACCCAGTACTTC. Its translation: CASSSQGAGETQYF. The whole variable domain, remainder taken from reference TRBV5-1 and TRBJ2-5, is KAGVTQTPRYLIKTRGQQVTLSCSPISGHRSVSWYQQTPGQGLQFLFEYFSETQRNKGNFPGRFSGRQFSNSRSEMNVSTLELGDSALYLCASSSQGAGETQYFGPGTRLLVL.